A single sample is the source of the 29 T cell receptor beta chains below, sequenced in a study of blood T cell repertoires in COVID-19. TCRdb keeps only in-frame clones here, not all; method: immunoSEQ multiplex PCR. The data contain 150,000 to 200,000 clones, approximately 83% of them singletons. The sample comprised peripheral blood. These receptor sequences come from a human donor with acute or convalescent COVID-19. The donor label of this sample is uncertain.

The gene calls are TRBV28 and TRBJ1-2; D unclear. Germline CDR1 and CDR2: MDHEN and SYDVKM. Trimming cost V 7 bases and J 7 bases, with 10 bases left between them. The CDR3 is 11 amino acids. The chain's CDR3 is CASKAAGGYTF. In nucleotides, the CDR3 is TGTGCCAGCAAGGCGGCTGGTGGCTACACCTTC.

The chain recombines TRBV19 with TRBJ2-7; 11 positions agree with TRBD1. The junction had 6 bases not matched to a gene; V was cut back by 2 bases and J by 3 bases. The CDR3 sequence is 16 residues long. Per germline, CDR1 LNHDA and CDR2 SQIVND (reference sequence). The DNA for the CDR3 is TGTGCCAGTAGTATATTAGGGGACAGGGGGAACTACGAGCAGTACTTC. Amino acid sequence: CASSILGDRGNYEQYF.

The chain uses TRBV2 and TRBJ1-1; no clear D gene. The germline V and J ends were trimmed by 6 bases and 4 bases, with 6 bases remaining between them. CDR3 length: 11 residues. Germline V gene sequence: CDR1 SNHLY, CDR2 FYNNEI. The CDR3 bases are TGTGCCAGCAGCCGAGGCACTGAAGCTTTCTTT. Translated: CASSRGTEAFF.

The chain employs TRBV6-4 and TRBJ2-3, with D perhaps TRBD1 (5 bases). The V end was cut by 6 bases, the J end by 2 bases, with 9 bases between. In germline, CDR1 is MRHNA, CDR2 SNTAGT. This CDR3 has 13 residues. As DNA, the CDR3 is TGTGCCAGCAGCTCGACAGACACAGATACGCAGTATTTT. Protein sequence: CASSSTDTDTQYF.

This chain uses TRBV6-4 with TRBJ2-3; 7 bases agree with TRBD2. The J segment lost 3 bases and the V segment lost 2 bases, leaving 5 bases of the junction unmatched. Germline V CDR1 and CDR2: MRHNA, SNTAGT. The CDR3 is 15 amino acids. CDR3 loop: CASSDRGGQTDTQYF. CDR3 coding DNA: TGTGCCAGCAGTGACCGGGGAGGGCAGACAGATACGCAGTATTTT.

The chain couples TRBV6-5 to TRBJ1-1, with a tentative D call TRBD1 (6 bases). CDR1 is MNHEY, CDR2 SVGAGI, per germline. The CDR3 has 14 amino acids. Deletions cut 5 bases from V and 5 bases from J, with 15 bases between. The CDR3 sequence is CASSPRGGRTEAFF. CDR3 nucleotide sequence: TGTGCCAGCAGTCCGCGCGGGGGCAGGACTGAAGCTTTCTTT.

The chain employs TRBV2 and TRBJ1-2, with TRBD1 as a possible D gene (5 bases). The CDR3 spans 15 residues. V lost 5 bases and J lost 6, with 19 bases in between. Germline lookup yields CDR1 SNHLY and CDR2 FYNNEI. The CDR3 protein is CASSSPQGPMDGYTF. The CDR3 DNA is TGTGCCAGCAGTTCCCCTCAGGGCCCAATGGATGGCTACACCTTC.

The rearrangement joins TRBV7-8 to TRBJ2-3; 9 positions agree with TRBD2. This CDR3 spans 15 amino acids. CDR1 is SGHVS, CDR2 FQNEAQ, per germline. J gave up 0 bases and V 3 bases, and 1 base lay outside the gene matches. CDR3 nucleotides: TGTGCCAGCAGCTTTAGCGGGGGTAGCACAGATACGCAGTATTTT. Its protein is CASSFSGGSTDTQYF.

V is TRBV9 and J is TRBJ2-2; D gene uncertain. Per the germline V gene, CDR1 is SGDLS and CDR2 is YYNGEE. Trimming shortened V by 4 bases and J by 2 bases, and 12 bases separated the two germline ends. This CDR3 is 15 amino acids long. In DNA form, the CDR3 reads TGTGCCAGCAGCCCAATGGCGGAAAACACCGGGGAGCTGTTTTTT. Its translation is CASSPMAENTGELFF.

This chain links TRBV3-1 (or the pseudogene TRBV3-2) with TRBJ1-1; D may be TRBD1 (5 bases). V was clipped by 2 bases and J by 3 bases, with 13 bases between them. The CDR3 covers 15 residues. Germline lookup yields CDR1 LGHDT and CDR2 YNNKEL (reference sequence). CDR3: CASSQKAGIDTEAFF. For the CDR3, the DNA is TGTGCCAGCAGCCAAAAGGCAGGGATAGACACTGAAGCTTTCTTT.

The chain couples TRBV19 to TRBJ1-2; no firm D call. The germline V and J ends were trimmed by 5 bases and 4 bases, with 8 bases remaining between them. CDR3 length: 12 amino acids. CDR1 LNHDA and CDR2 SQIVND come from the germline V gene (reference sequence). The CDR3 DNA follows: TGTGCCAGTAGTGCCTCAGGCTATGGCTACACCTTC. As protein: CASSASGYGYTF.

This clone occurred once. The genes are TRBV18 and TRBJ1-1; D remains ambiguous. CDR1 and CDR2 from the germline V gene are KGHSH and LQKENI. This CDR3 is built from 15 residues. V dropped 3 bases and J dropped 2 bases, with 13 bases sitting between them. CDR3 region: CASSPLDEGNTEAFF. CDR3 nucleotide sequence: TGTGCCAGCTCACCGCTCGATGAGGGCAACACTGAAGCTTTCTTT. Full variable domain (remainder filled in from reference TRBV18 and TRBJ1-1): NAGVMQNPRHLVRRRGQEARLRCSPMKGHSHVYWYRQLPEEGLKFMVYLQKENIIDESGMPKERFSAEFPKEGPSILRIQQVVRGDSAAYFCASSPLDEGNTEAFFGQGTRLTVV.

The chain carries TRBV18 and TRBJ2-7; 9 bases map to TRBD1. The CDR3 spans 15 residues. V lost 4 bases, J lost 2 bases, and 6 bases stayed unmatched. From germline, CDR1 is KGHSH and CDR2 LQKENI. The CDR3 DNA sequence: TGTGCCAGCTCACTGGGGAGACAGGGGGCCTACGAGCAGTACTTC. It yields the protein CASSLGRQGAYEQYF. The variable domain in full, with the rest retrieved from reference TRBV18 and TRBJ2-7, is NAGVMQNPRHLVRRRGQEARLRCSPMKGHSHVYWYRQLPEEGLKFMVYLQKENIIDESGMPKERFSAEFPKEGPSILRIQQVVRGDSAAYFCASSLGRQGAYEQYFGPGTRLTVT.

This rearrangement joins TRBV9 to TRBJ1-1, with D uncertain. The CDR3 sequence is 14 residues long. In germline, CDR1 is SGDLS, CDR2 YYNGEE. Trimming cost V 0 bases and J 1 base, with 7 bases left between them. Here the CDR3 reads CASSVVAKNTEAFF. DNA of the CDR3: TGTGCCAGCAGCGTAGTGGCAAAGAACACTGAAGCTTTCTTT. Looking up the rest from reference TRBV9 and TRBJ1-1 gives the full variable domain: DSGVTQTPKHLITATGQRVTLRCSPRSGDLSVYWYQQSLDQGLQFLIQYYNGEERAKGNILERFSAQQFPDLHSELNLSSLELGDSALYFCASSVVAKNTEAFFGQGTRLTVV.

The chain combines TRBV2 with TRBJ2-3; TRBD2 matches at 10 bases. Looked up from germline, CDR1 is SNHLY and CDR2 is FYNNEI. This CDR3 is 13 amino acids long. V was clipped by 7 bases and J by 5 bases; unmatched bases: 3. The CDR3 sequence is CASNPSGGDTQYF. CDR3 DNA: TGTGCCAGCAACCCTAGCGGGGGAGATACGCAGTATTTT. The full variable domain, with the rest looked up from reference TRBV2 and TRBJ2-3, is EPEVTQTPSHQVTQMGQEVILRCVPISNHLYFYWYRQILGQKVEFLVSFYNNEISEKSEIFDDQFSVERPDGSNFTLKIRSTKLEDSAMYFCASNPSGGDTQYFGPGTRLTVL.

The CDR3 is CASSLNGRGETQYF. The CDR3 coding sequence is TGTGCCAGCAGCTTAAACGGGAGGGGAGAGACCCAGTACTTC. The gene calls are TRBV7-9 and TRBJ2-5, with 8 bases fitting TRBD2. There are 14 residues in the CDR3. Trimming removed 2 bases from V and 4 bases from J; junction bases left unmatched: 3. Per germline, CDR1 SEHNR and CDR2 FQNEAQ (reference sequence).

The gene calls are TRBV7-9 and TRBJ1-2, with unresolved D. V was trimmed by 5 bases and J by 4 bases, leaving 17 bases between them. There are 15 residues in the CDR3. Germline-derived CDR1 and CDR2 are SEHNR and FQNEAQ (reference sequence). CDR3 protein: CASSRDRSFSYGYTF. DNA of the CDR3: TGTGCCAGCAGCCGTGATAGGAGTTTTTCCTATGGCTACACCTTC.

The chain carries TRBV28 and TRBJ1-3, with 8 bases lining up with TRBD1. The junction had 10 bases not matched to a gene; V was cut back by 4 bases and J by 5 bases. The CDR3 is 16 amino acids. CDR1 is MDHEN, CDR2 SYDVKM, per germline. The CDR3: CASSSWTGQGRNTIYF. Written as DNA, the CDR3 is TGTGCCAGCAGTTCATGGACAGGGCAGGGAAGAAACACCATATATTTT.

The rearrangement uses TRBV14 and TRBJ2-7; D is uncertain. Germline values: CDR1 SGHDN, CDR2 FVKESK. The germline V and J ends were trimmed by 0 bases and 5 bases, with 14 bases remaining between them. The CDR3 sequence is 15 residues long. CDR3 in DNA: TGTGCCAGCAGCCAAGATGGCGGTACGACCCACGAGCAGTACTTC. As protein: CASSQDGGTTHEQYF.

V is TRBV19 and J is TRBJ1-2; TRBD1 might be the D (5 bases). Germline V gene lookup returns CDR1 LNHDA and CDR2 SQIVND (reference sequence). V was clipped by 4 bases and J by 4 bases, with 10 bases between them. The CDR3 contains 13 residues. This CDR3 is CASSTSQVYGYTF. The CDR3 DNA sequence: TGTGCCAGTAGTACCTCACAGGTCTATGGCTACACCTTC.

This clone was counted once. The V call is TRBV28, the J call TRBJ2-7, with D possibly being TRBD1 (5 bases). Trimming removed 3 bases from V and 0 bases from J, with 15 bases in between. CDR3 length equals 16 residues. In germline, CDR1 is MDHEN, CDR2 SYDVKM. CDR3: CASSFQGALSSYEQYF. CDR3 DNA sequence: TGTGCCAGCAGTTTTCAAGGGGCCCTCAGCTCCTACGAGCAGTACTTC.

The chain carries TRBV19 and TRBJ1-1; a possible D gene is TRBD1 (6 bases). This CDR3 is built from 13 residues. Germline assignment: CDR1 LNHDA and CDR2 SQIVND (reference sequence). V lost 4 bases to trimming and J lost 5 bases, with 11 bases between them. CDR3 residues: CASSKGQMTEAFF. The CDR3 DNA sequence: TGTGCCAGTAGTAAAGGACAGATGACTGAAGCTTTCTTT.

The chain links TRBV30 to TRBJ2-7; D possibly corresponds to TRBD2 (6 bases). Trimming left V 1 base short and J 7 bases short, with 20 bases between. The germline gives CDR1 GTSNPN, CDR2 SVGIG (reference sequence). CDR3 length: 15 amino acids. The CDR3 DNA sequence: TGTGCCTGGAGTGCTCCCCCCCTGGAGGGTGGGGAGCAGTACTTC. Translating it yields CAWSAPPLEGGEQYF.

The chain uses TRBV7-9 and TRBJ2-3; the match to TRBD2 covers 7 bases. Germline-derived CDR1 and CDR2 are SEHNR and FQNEAQ (reference sequence). The CDR3 is 17 amino acids. V shed 8 bases and J 1 base; nucleotides not matched to a gene: 15. In nucleotides, the CDR3 is TGTGCCAGCTTTAGGACCGGGGCGGGGGACCGCACAGATACGCAGTATTTT. Protein sequence: CASFRTGAGDRTDTQYF.

The chain is built from TRBV19 and TRBJ2-2; D might be TRBD1 (6 bases). CDR3 length: 13 amino acids. Germline V CDR1 and CDR2: LNHDA, SQIVND (reference sequence). With 9 bases removed from V and 5 bases from J, the gap between germline ends came to 13 bases. In DNA, the CDR3 is TGTGCCAGCAATCAGGGGTTAACCGGGGAGCTGTTTTTT. This gives the protein CASNQGLTGELFF.

CDR3 nucleotides: TGTGCCAGCAGTTTATGGGGGGACGGCTACACCTTC. It translates to CASSLWGDGYTF. This rearrangement joins TRBV12-3 or TRBV12-4 to TRBJ1-2; D possibly corresponds to TRBD1 (5 bases). CDR3 size: 12 residues. Trimming took off 2 bases at V and 8 bases at J, with 9 bases between the two ends.

Turning to this clone: This sample includes further DNA sequences coding for the same CDR3. CDR3 amino acids: CSVGTSGETQYF. In DNA form, the CDR3 reads TGCAGCGTTGGGACTAGTGGGGAGACCCAGTACTTC. The chain uses TRBV29-1 and TRBJ2-5, with TRBD2 matching over 7 bases. CDR3 length: 12 residues. J lost 5 bases, V lost 4 bases, and 4 bases had no gene match. Germline-derived CDR1 and CDR2 are SQVTM and ANQGSEA.

The V gene is TRBV19, the J gene TRBJ2-2; TRBD2 aligns across 13 bases. CDR3 size: 14 residues. Germline assignment: CDR1 LNHDA and CDR2 SQIVND (reference sequence). V lost 8 bases to trimming and J lost 5 bases; unmatched junction nucleotides: 2. The CDR3 here is CASRTSGRTGELFF. The CDR3 DNA follows: TGTGCCAGTCGGACTAGCGGGAGAACCGGGGAGCTGTTTTTT. The full variable domain, completed using reference TRBV19 and TRBJ2-2, is DGGITQSPKYLFRKEGQNVTLSCEQNLNHDAMYWYRQDPGQGLRLIYYSQIVNDFQKGDIAEGYSVSREKKESFPLTVTSAQKNPTAFYLCASRTSGRTGELFFGEGSRLTVL.

This clone was observed a few times. The CDR3 loop reads CASSYSLGAEQYF. CDR3 coding DNA: TGTGCCAGCAGTTACAGTCTGGGGGCGGAGCAGTACTTC. The chain employs TRBV6-6 and TRBJ2-7; possibly TRBD1 for D (6 bases). Trimming pared 2 bases from V and 7 bases from J, leaving 12 bases between. Germline CDR1 reads MNHNY; CDR2 reads SVGAGI (reference sequence). The CDR3 is 13 amino acids.